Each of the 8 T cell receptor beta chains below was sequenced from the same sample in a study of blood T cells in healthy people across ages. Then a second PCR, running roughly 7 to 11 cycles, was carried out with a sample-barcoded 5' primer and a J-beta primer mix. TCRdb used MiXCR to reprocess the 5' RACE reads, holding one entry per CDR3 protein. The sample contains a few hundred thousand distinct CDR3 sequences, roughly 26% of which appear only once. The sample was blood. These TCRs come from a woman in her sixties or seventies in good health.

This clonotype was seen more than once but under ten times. The DNA of the CDR3 is TGTGCCAGCCGGTATAACAGCGGGCCTTTGAACGAGCAGTACTTC. Protein product: CASRYNSGPLNEQYF. V and J are TRBV2 and TRBJ2-7, with D possibly TRBD2 on 6 matching bases. The ends were cut back, 8 bases at V and 5 bases at J, with 22 bases in the middle. The CDR3 covers 15 residues. The germline V gene has CDR1 SNHLY and CDR2 FYNNEI.

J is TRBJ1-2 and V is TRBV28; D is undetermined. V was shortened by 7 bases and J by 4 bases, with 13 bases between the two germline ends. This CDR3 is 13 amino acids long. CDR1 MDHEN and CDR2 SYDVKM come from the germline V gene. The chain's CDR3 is CASIMGGGYGYTF. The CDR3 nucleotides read TGTGCCAGCATCATGGGAGGAGGCTATGGCTACACCTTC.

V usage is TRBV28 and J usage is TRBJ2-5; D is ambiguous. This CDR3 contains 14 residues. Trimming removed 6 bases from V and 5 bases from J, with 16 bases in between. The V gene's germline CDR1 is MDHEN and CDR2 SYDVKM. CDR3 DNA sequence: TGTGCCAGCAGGAGGCAGCCCAAAGTGGAGACCCAGTACTTC. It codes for CASRRQPKVETQYF.

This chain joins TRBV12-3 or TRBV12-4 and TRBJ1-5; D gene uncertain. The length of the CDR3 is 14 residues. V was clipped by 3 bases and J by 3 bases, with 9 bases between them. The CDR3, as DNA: TGTGCCAGCAGTTTTTCCGTGATCAATCAGCCCCAGCATTTT. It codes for CASSFSVINQPQHF.

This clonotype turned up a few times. CDR3 nucleotides: TGTGCCAGCAGTTTACGCCGGGACAGGGCCTACGAGCAGTACTTC. This gives the protein CASSLRRDRAYEQYF. This rearrangement joins TRBV12-3 or TRBV12-4 to TRBJ2-5; 9 positions match TRBD1. TRBJ2-7 explains the end of the DNA better; the J call may be wrong. This CDR3 comprises 15 residues.

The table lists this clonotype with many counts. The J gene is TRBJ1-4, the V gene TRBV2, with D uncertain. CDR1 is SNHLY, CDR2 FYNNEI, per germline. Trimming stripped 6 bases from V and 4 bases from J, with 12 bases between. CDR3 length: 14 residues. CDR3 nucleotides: TGTGCCAGCAGGATAGACGGAGTTAATGAAAAACTGTTTTTT. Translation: CASRIDGVNEKLFF.

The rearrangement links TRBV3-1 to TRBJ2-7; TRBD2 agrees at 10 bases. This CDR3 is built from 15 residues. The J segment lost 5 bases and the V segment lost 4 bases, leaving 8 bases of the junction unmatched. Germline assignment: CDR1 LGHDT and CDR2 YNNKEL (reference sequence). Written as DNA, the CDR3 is TGTGCCAGCAGCCCCCACCAGCGGGAGGGTAACGAGCAGTACTTC. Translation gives CASSPHQREGNEQYF.

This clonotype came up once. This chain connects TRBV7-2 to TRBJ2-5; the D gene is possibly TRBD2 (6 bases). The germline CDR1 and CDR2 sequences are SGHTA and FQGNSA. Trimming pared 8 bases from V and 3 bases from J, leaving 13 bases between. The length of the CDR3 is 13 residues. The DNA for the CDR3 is TGTGCCAGCGCAACCGGGGGTAAAGAGACCCAGTACTTC. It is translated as CASATGGKETQYF. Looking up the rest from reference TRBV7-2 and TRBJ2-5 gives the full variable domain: GAGVSQSPSNKVTEKGKDVELRCDPISGHTALYWYRQSLGQGLEFLIYFQGNSAPDKSGLPSDRFSAERTGGSVSTLTIQRTQQEDSAVYLCASATGGKETQYFGPGTRLLVL.